The text below deals with one TCR beta chain. Its antigen is still unknown. The data stem from a study of shared clonotypes between healthy human individuals. General study findings and limits: Clonotypes that were shared across a handful of donors made up 4.5% to 5% of naive CD4 clonotypes. Larger estimated richness was generally seen in naive subsets than in memory subsets.

Naive CD8 populations comprised CD45RO-negative cells positively selected for CCR7, excluding terminally differentiated effector memory CD45RA+ cells. The donor population consisted of healthy HIV-negative adults with no recent acute infections or vaccinations. Every donor was a Caucasian adult from Nashville, Tennessee. Here immunoSEQ multiplex PCR was the method, and the copy in TCRdb shows in-frame clones only, minus some. The sample includes 560,000 or so clones, approximately 96% seen only once; the top ten take 0.11%. The sequence was collected from a woman younger than 45 in good health. Material: naive CD8+ T cells sorted from blood.

In DNA form, the CDR3 reads TGTGCCAGCAGCCAAGATTACGTATTCTCCTACGAGCAGTACTTC. Protein product: CASSQDYVFSYEQYF. The chain is built from TRBV4-2 and TRBJ2-7, with no clear D. The CDR3 has 15 amino acids. With 0 bases removed from V and 0 bases from J, the gap between germline ends came to 9 bases. The germline gives CDR1 LGHNA, CDR2 YNFKEQ.